This T cell receptor (beta chain) emerged from a study of blood T cell repertoires in COVID-19. Overall study context: Samples taken during acute and convalescent COVID-19 were collected in the United States, Italy and Spain.

Per the authors' pipeline: Estimates of nucleated cell counts were drawn from the amplification of reference gene primers. Sequenced by immunoSEQ multiplex PCR; TCRdb stores in-frame clones only, minus some. V and J calls and clone size are as listed in that table; D and trimming were resolved from the DNA. The table has 150,000 to 200,000 clones, approximately 85% seen once. The germline CDR1 and CDR2 sequences are SNHLY and FYNNEI. V dropped 0 bases and J dropped 4 bases, with 14 bases sitting between them. The CDR3 is 16 amino acids. Which cohort a participant joined came from the clinical history participants gave.

The chain couples TRBV2 to TRBJ2-3; D may be TRBD2 (6 bases). The sample comprised PBMCs or T cells enriched from blood (not recorded which). The clonotype was recovered from a woman aged 18-29 years who had recovered from COVID-19. The CDR3 is CASSEAASAIADTQYF. In nucleotides, the CDR3 is TGTGCCAGCAGTGAAGCGGCTAGCGCAATCGCAGATACGCAGTATTTT.